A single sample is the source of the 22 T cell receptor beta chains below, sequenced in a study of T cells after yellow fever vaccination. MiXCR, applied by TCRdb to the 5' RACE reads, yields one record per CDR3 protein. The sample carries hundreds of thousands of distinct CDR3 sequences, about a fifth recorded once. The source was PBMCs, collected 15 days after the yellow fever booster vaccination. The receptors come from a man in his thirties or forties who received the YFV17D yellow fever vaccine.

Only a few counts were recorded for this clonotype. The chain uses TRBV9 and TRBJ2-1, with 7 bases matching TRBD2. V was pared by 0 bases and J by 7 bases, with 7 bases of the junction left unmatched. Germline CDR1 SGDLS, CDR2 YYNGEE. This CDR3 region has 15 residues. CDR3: CASSVDPGAGNEQFF. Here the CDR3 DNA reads TGTGCCAGCAGCGTAGATCCGGGAGCGGGGAATGAGCAGTTCTTC.

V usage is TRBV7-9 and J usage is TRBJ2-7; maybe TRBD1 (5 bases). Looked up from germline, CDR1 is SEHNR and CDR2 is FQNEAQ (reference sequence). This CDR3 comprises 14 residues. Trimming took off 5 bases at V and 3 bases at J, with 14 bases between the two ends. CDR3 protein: CASSEGAGNYEQYF. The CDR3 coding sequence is TGTGCCAGCAGCGAAGGGGCCGGCAACTACGAGCAGTACTTC.

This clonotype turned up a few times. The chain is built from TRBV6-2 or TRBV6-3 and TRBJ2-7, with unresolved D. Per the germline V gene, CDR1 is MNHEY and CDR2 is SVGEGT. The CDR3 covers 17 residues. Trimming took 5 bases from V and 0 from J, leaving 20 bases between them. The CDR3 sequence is CASSNPQVADGSYEQYF. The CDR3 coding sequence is TGTGCCAGCAGTAACCCCCAAGTAGCCGATGGCTCCTACGAGCAGTACTTC.

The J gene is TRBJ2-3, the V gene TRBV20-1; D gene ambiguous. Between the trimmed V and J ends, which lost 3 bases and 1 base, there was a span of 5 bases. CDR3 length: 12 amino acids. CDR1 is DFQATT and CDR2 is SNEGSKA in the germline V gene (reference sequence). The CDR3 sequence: CSASYRTDTQYF. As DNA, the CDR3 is TGCAGTGCTAGCTATCGCACAGATACGCAGTATTTT.

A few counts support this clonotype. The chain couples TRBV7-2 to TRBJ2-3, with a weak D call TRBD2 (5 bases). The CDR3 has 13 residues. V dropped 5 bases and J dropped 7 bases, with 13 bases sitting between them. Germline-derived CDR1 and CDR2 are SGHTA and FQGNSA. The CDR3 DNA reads TGTGCCAGCAGCCGCACGCGGGCCCATACGCAGTATTTT. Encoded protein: CASSRTRAHTQYF.

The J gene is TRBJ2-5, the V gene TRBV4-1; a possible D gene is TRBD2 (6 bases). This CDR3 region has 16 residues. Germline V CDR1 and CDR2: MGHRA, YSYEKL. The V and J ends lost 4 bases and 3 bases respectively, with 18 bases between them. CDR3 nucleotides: TGCGCCAGCAGCCTACGGCGGGGCGCGGGTGAAGAGACCCAGTACTTC. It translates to CASSLRRGAGEETQYF.

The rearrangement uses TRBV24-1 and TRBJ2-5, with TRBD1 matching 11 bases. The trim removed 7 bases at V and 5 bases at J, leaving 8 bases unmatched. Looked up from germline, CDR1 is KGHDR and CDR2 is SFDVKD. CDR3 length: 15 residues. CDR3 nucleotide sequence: TGTGCCACCAGCGGAAGGACAGGGGGCGGGGAGACCCAGTACTTC. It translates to CATSGRTGGGETQYF.

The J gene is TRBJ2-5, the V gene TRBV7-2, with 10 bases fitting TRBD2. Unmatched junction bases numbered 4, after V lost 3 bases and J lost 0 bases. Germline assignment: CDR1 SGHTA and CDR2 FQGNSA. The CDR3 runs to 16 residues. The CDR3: CASSFLGLAYQETQYF. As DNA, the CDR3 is TGTGCCAGCAGCTTTTTGGGACTAGCGTACCAAGAGACCCAGTACTTC.

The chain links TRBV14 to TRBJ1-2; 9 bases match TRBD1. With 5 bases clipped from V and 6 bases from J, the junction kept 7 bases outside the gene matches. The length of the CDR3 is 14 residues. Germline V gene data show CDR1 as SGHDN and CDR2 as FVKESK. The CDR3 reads CASSYTGGRDGYTF. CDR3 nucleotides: TGTGCCAGCAGCTATACAGGGGGCCGGGATGGCTACACCTTC.

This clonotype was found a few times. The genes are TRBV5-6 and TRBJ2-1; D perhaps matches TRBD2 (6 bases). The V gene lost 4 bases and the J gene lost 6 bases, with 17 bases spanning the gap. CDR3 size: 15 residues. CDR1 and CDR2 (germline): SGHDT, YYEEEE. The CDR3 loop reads CASSPEGLGGNEQFF. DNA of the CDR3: TGTGCCAGCAGCCCGGAGGGCCTTGGTGGCAATGAGCAGTTCTTC.

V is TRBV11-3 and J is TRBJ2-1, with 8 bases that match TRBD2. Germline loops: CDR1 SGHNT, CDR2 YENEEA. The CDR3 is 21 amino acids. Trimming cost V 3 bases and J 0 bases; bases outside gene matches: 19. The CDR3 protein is CASSFIAHFTSGGSSYNEQFF. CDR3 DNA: TGTGCCAGCAGCTTCATAGCCCACTTTACTAGCGGTGGTAGCTCCTACAATGAGCAGTTCTTC. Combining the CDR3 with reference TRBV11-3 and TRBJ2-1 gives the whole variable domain EAGVVQSPRYKIIEKKQPVAFWCNPISGHNTLYWYLQNLGQGPELLIRYENEEAVDDSQLPKDRFSAERLKGVDSTLKIQPAELGDSAVYLCASSFIAHFTSGGSSYNEQFFGPGTRLTVL.

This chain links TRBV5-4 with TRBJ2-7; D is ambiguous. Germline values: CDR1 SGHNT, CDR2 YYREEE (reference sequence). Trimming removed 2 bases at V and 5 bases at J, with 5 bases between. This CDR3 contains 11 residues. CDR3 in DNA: TGTGCCAGCAGCTTTATGCACGAGCAGTACTTC. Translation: CASSFMHEQYF. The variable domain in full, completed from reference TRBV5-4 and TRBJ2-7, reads ETGVTQSPTHLIKTRGQQVTLRCSSQSGHNTVSWYQQALGQGPQFIFQYYREEENGRGNFPPRFSGLQFPNYSSELNVNALELDDSALYLCASSFMHEQYFGPGTRLTVT.

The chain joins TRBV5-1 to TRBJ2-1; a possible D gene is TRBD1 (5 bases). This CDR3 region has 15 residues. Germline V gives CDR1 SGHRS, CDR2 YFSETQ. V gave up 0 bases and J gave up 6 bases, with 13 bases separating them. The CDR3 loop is CASSLEGVRANEQFF. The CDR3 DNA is TGCGCCAGCAGCTTGGAAGGGGTACGAGCCAATGAGCAGTTCTTC.

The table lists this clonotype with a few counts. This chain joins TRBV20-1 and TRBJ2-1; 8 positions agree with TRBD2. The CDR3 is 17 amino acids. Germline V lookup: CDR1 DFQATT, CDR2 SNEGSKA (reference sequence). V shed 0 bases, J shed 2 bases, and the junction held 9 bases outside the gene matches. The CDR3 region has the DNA TGCAGTGCTAGAGATCCCGGCGGTAGCGGGGCCTACAATGAGCAGTTCTTC. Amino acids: CSARDPGGSGAYNEQFF.

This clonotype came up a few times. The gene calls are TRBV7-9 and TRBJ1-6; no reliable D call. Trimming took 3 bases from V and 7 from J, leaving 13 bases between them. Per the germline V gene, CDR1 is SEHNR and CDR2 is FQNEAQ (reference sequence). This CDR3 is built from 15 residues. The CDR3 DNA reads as TGTGCCAGCAGCTTCCTCCTTGCTGGGAATTCACCCCTCCACTTT. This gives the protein CASSFLLAGNSPLHF.

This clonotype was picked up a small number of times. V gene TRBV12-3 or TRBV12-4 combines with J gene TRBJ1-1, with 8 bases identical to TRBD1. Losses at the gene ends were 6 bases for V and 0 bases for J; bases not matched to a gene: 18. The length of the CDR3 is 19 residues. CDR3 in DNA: TGTGCCAGCAGGAGACCACCTTTAGGAGGCAGGGGGCTGAACACTGAAGCTTTCTTT. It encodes CASRRPPLGGRGLNTEAFF.

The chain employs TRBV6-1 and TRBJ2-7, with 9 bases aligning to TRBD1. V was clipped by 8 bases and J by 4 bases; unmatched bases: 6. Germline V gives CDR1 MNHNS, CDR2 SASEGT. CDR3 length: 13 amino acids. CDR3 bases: TGTGCCAGCGGGGGACAGGGACGATACGAGCAGTACTTC. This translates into CASGGQGRYEQYF.

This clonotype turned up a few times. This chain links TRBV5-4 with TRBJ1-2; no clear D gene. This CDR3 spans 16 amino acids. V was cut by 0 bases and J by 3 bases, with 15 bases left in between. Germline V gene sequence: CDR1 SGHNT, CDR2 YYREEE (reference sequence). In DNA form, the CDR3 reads TGTGCCAGCAGCTTGGGGGGAGGCTCTGAGGACTATGGCTACACCTTC. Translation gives CASSLGGGSEDYGYTF. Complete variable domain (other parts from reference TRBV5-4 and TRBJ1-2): ETGVTQSPTHLIKTRGQQVTLRCSSQSGHNTVSWYQQALGQGPQFIFQYYREEENGRGNFPPRFSGLQFPNYSSELNVNALELDDSALYLCASSLGGGSEDYGYTFGSGTRLTVV.

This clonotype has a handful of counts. The CDR3 bases are TGTGCCAGCAGCTTAGGAGGGGGGGCGCAGTATTTT. It codes for CASSLGGGAQYF. V and J are TRBV7-2 and TRBJ2-3; possibly TRBD2 for D (7 bases). Germline-derived CDR1 and CDR2 are SGHTA and FQGNSA. CDR3 length equals 12 residues. Trimming removed 1 base from V and 10 bases from J, with 9 bases in between.

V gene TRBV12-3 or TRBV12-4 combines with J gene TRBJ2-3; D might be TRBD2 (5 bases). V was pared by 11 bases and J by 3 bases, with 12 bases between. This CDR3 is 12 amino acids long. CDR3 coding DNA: TGTGCCTCCGGGGTTTCAACAGATACGCAGTATTTT. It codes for CASGVSTDTQYF.

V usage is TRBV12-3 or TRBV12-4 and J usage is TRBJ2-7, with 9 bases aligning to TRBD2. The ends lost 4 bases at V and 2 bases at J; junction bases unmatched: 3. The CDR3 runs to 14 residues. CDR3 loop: CASSSAGGAYEQYF. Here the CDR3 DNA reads TGTGCCAGCAGTTCGGCGGGAGGGGCCTACGAGCAGTACTTC.

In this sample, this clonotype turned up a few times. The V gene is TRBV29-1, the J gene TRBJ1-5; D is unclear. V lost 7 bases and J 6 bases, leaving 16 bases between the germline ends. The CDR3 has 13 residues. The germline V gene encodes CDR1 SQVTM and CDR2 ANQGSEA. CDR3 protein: CSAESGVGQPQHF. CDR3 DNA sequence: TGCAGCGCCGAAAGCGGGGTAGGTCAGCCCCAGCATTTT.